This note documents a single T cell receptor (beta chain) sequence. What it recognizes is unknown. These data are taken from a study of OX40 agonist ivuxolimab in advanced cancers. Study-level information: Every patient in dose escalation had hepatocellular carcinoma, melanoma, renal cell or head and neck cancer.

Autoimmune disease history or systemic immunosuppression led to patient exclusion. Here immunoSEQ multiplex PCR was the method, and the copy in TCRdb shows in-frame clones only, minus some. The repertoire has roughly 13,000 clones, more than 75% of them found once; the top ten carry over 6.5%. Study-level points and caveats: There were, on average, more expanded clones in CD8+ T cells than in CD4+.

The sample was CD4+ or CD8+ T cells sorted from blood, taken in a trial of the OX40 agonist ivuxolimab. This clonotype was sampled from an adult with an advanced solid tumor such as melanoma, head and neck, liver or kidney cancer.

As DNA, the CDR3 is TGTGCCAGCAGCGTAGGGGGAACAGAGCAAAAGGCCAAAAACATTCAGTACTTC. Protein sequence: CASSVGGTEQKAKNIQYF. This rearrangement joins TRBV9 to TRBJ2-4, with D hard to call. From germline, CDR1 is SGDLS and CDR2 YYNGEE. The V end lost 0 bases, the J end lost 1 base, and 17 bases lay between the germline ends. The CDR3 length is 18 residues.